Each of the 28 T cell receptor beta chains below was sequenced from the same sample in a study of vaccination effects on CD4 cells after COVID-19. Expansion of antigen-specific CD4+ T cells with viral peptide pools was carried out by the ViraFEST assay before sequencing. After roughly 11 days in culture, the CD4+ T cells were isolated. The participants, recipients of two vaccine doses, got either BNT162b2 or mRNA-1273. The method was immunoSEQ multiplex PCR; TCRdb's version includes in-frame clones alone and lacks a portion of them. The table includes about 29,000 clones, 74% detected once. No antigen has been assigned to these receptors. The source was CD4+ T cells from PBMCs cultured with HCoV-OC43 spike peptides, collected after COVID-19 vaccination. Subset: HCoV-OC43 spike overlapping peptide pool stimulation. These receptors originate from a human donor who received a COVID-19 vaccine.

The chain links TRBV3-1 (or the pseudogene TRBV3-2) to TRBJ2-5; 12 bases are shared with TRBD2. Germline V lookup: CDR1 LGHDT, CDR2 YNNKEL (reference sequence). Losses at the gene ends were 4 bases for V and 4 bases for J; bases not matched to a gene: 10. This CDR3 region has 17 residues. The DNA of the CDR3 is TGTGCCAGCAGCCCCTGGACTAGCGGGGCTAAGGGAGAGACCCAGTACTTC. Translation gives CASSPWTSGAKGETQYF.

This clone was observed a single time. The chain employs TRBV5-4 and TRBJ1-1, with 7 positions matching TRBD1. This CDR3 spans 13 amino acids. Germline V gives CDR1 SGHNT, CDR2 YYREEE (reference sequence). V lost 5 bases and J lost 5; bases outside the gene matches: 6. The CDR3 is CASRSQQGTEAFF. The CDR3 DNA follows: TGTGCCAGCAGGTCACAACAGGGGACTGAAGCTTTCTTT.

This rearrangement joins TRBV28 to TRBJ1-3, with D possibly being TRBD1 (5 bases). The V gene's germline CDR1 is MDHEN and CDR2 SYDVKM. V was trimmed by 5 bases and J by 4 bases, leaving 12 bases between them. CDR3 length: 14 amino acids. In DNA form, the CDR3 reads TGTGCCAGCAGTCCACGGGACTTCGGAAACACCATATATTTT. Protein product: CASSPRDFGNTIYF.

This chain connects TRBV5-4 to TRBJ1-3; 9 bases line up with TRBD1. Per the germline V gene, CDR1 is SGHNT and CDR2 is YYREEE (reference sequence). With V trimmed by 4 bases and J by 6 bases, 8 bases remained unmatched. CDR3 length equals 15 residues. In DNA, the CDR3 is TGTGCCAGCAGCCTGAGGGGACAGGGAAAAAACACCATATATTTT. Amino acid sequence: CASSLRGQGKNTIYF.

This chain uses TRBV11-2 with TRBJ2-7, with TRBD2 as a possible D gene (6 bases). Germline CDR1 reads SGHAT; CDR2 reads FQNNGV. The CDR3 consists of 15 residues. The V and J ends lost 1 base and 1 base respectively, with 11 bases between them. Here the CDR3 DNA reads TGTGCCAGCAGCTTAGGACTAGTCAGTTCCTACGAGCAGTACTTC. Protein product: CASSLGLVSSYEQYF.

The V and J genes are TRBV19 and TRBJ2-2; 9 positions agree with TRBD2. CDR1 LNHDA and CDR2 SQIVND come from the germline V gene (reference sequence). The CDR3 runs 20 residues. V gave up 1 base and J gave up 4 bases; unmatched junction bases: 16. The CDR3: CASSIGGVVAGALGTGELFF. Here the CDR3 DNA reads TGTGCCAGTAGTATAGGGGGGGTGGTAGCGGGAGCCCTGGGCACCGGGGAGCTGTTTTTT.

This sequence joins TRBV19 and TRBJ2-5, with TRBD2 matching 10 bases. The V gene end was trimmed by 7 bases and the J gene end by 7 bases; junction bases not matched to a gene: 9. Germline CDR1 is LNHDA and CDR2 is SQIVND (reference sequence). The CDR3 has 14 residues. CDR3 residues: CASIWTSGWGTQYF. The CDR3 DNA reads TGTGCCAGTATTTGGACTAGCGGATGGGGGACCCAGTACTTC.

The chain carries TRBV5-1 and TRBJ2-2, with 9 bases matching TRBD2. Germline V gives CDR1 SGHRS, CDR2 YFSETQ. Germline trimming cut 3 bases from V and 0 bases from J; bases unmatched to any gene: 15. The CDR3 runs 20 residues. Here the CDR3 DNA reads TGCGCCAGCAGCTCGTTGGGGCTAGCGGGGCTTAACGCGAACACCGGGGAGCTGTTTTTT. This gives the protein CASSSLGLAGLNANTGELFF. Full variable domain (outside the CDR3, taken from reference TRBV5-1 and TRBJ2-2): KAGVTQTPRYLIKTRGQQVTLSCSPISGHRSVSWYQQTPGQGLQFLFEYFSETQRNKGNFPGRFSGRQFSNSRSEMNVSTLELGDSALYLCASSSLGLAGLNANTGELFFGEGSRLTVL.

Only one count was recorded for this clone. The chain couples TRBV6-5 to TRBJ1-1, with a tentative D call TRBD1 (5 bases). Per germline, CDR1 MNHEY and CDR2 SVGAGI. V was trimmed by 6 bases and J by 11 bases, leaving 16 bases between them. The CDR3 spans 12 residues. CDR3 sequence reads: CASSSDTGPAFF. As DNA, the CDR3 is TGTGCCAGCAGCTCGGACACGGGTCCGGCTTTCTTT.

This clone was counted once. The chain carries TRBV5-1 and TRBJ1-1, with D unresolved. There are 15 residues in the CDR3. Germline CDR1 and CDR2: SGHRS and YFSETQ. The V and J ends lost 0 bases and 0 bases respectively, with 9 bases between them. CDR3 amino acids: CASSLALEMNTEAFF. CDR3 bases: TGCGCCAGCAGCTTGGCCTTAGAGATGAACACTGAAGCTTTCTTT.

This chain links TRBV18 with TRBJ2-2; 7 bases align to TRBD2. Trimming cost V 2 bases and J 4 bases; bases outside gene matches: 4. CDR3 length equals 15 residues. Germline CDR1 is KGHSH and CDR2 is LQKENI. This CDR3 is CASSPRRESTGELFF. CDR3 sequence (DNA): TGTGCCAGCTCACCAAGGCGGGAGAGCACCGGGGAGCTGTTTTTT. The variable domain in full, with the rest retrieved from reference TRBV18 and TRBJ2-2, is NAGVMQNPRHLVRRRGQEARLRCSPMKGHSHVYWYRQLPEEGLKFMVYLQKENIIDESGMPKERFSAEFPKEGPSILRIQQVVRGDSAAYFCASSPRRESTGELFFGEGSRLTVL.

The genes are TRBV4-1 and TRBJ1-5; unclear D gene. Deletions cut 0 bases from V and 2 bases from J, with 8 bases between. CDR1 MGHRA and CDR2 YSYEKL come from the germline V gene. The CDR3 contains 15 residues. The CDR3: CASSQDPWGNQPQHF. In nucleotides, the CDR3 is TGCGCCAGCAGCCAAGACCCCTGGGGCAATCAGCCCCAGCATTTT.

The rearrangement links TRBV5-1 to TRBJ2-3; 7 nucleotides align to TRBD2. J lost 0 bases, V lost 1 base, and 2 bases had no gene match. The CDR3 has 15 residues. Per germline, CDR1 SGHRS and CDR2 YFSETQ. The CDR3 sequence is CASSLRRGSTDTQYF. The CDR3 DNA is TGCGCCAGCAGCTTGCGGCGGGGGAGCACAGATACGCAGTATTTT.

The genes are TRBV19 and TRBJ2-1; 7 nucleotides match TRBD1. V lost 3 bases and J lost 2; bases outside the gene matches: 4. Germline loops: CDR1 LNHDA, CDR2 SQIVND (reference sequence). This CDR3 region has 15 residues. The CDR3 loop is CASSITQGAYNEQFF. In DNA, the CDR3 is TGTGCCAGTAGTATTACGCAGGGGGCCTACAATGAGCAGTTCTTC.

This clone was observed a handful of times. The gene calls are TRBV19 and TRBJ1-2; the D gene is possibly TRBD1 (6 bases). The CDR3 length is 14 residues. Trimming took off 5 bases at V and 6 bases at J, with 16 bases between the two ends. CDR1 is LNHDA and CDR2 is SQIVND in the germline V gene (reference sequence). The chain's CDR3 is CASSGGARGNGYTF. CDR3 in DNA: TGTGCCAGTAGTGGGGGGGCACGGGGAAATGGCTACACCTTC.

This chain connects TRBV18 to TRBJ1-1; no firm D call. Germline CDR1 reads KGHSH; CDR2 reads LQKENI. V was pared by 5 bases and J by 4 bases, with 17 bases between. The CDR3 contains 15 residues. The CDR3 spells CASSSLGPWGTEAFF. The DNA of the CDR3 is TGTGCCAGCTCATCCCTGGGTCCCTGGGGCACTGAAGCTTTCTTT. Combining the CDR3 with reference TRBV18 and TRBJ1-1 gives the whole variable domain NAGVMQNPRHLVRRRGQEARLRCSPMKGHSHVYWYRQLPEEGLKFMVYLQKENIIDESGMPKERFSAEFPKEGPSILRIQQVVRGDSAAYFCASSSLGPWGTEAFFGQGTRLTVV.

V is TRBV7-9 and J is TRBJ2-6, with 8 bases lining up with TRBD1. V trimming: 7 bases; J trimming: 1 base; junction bases outside the gene matches: 12. Germline V gene lookup returns CDR1 SEHNR and CDR2 FQNEAQ (reference sequence). The CDR3 spans 18 residues. This CDR3 reads CASTQEGQGASGANVLTF. The CDR3 DNA sequence: TGTGCCAGCACTCAAGAGGGGCAGGGGGCGTCTGGGGCCAACGTCCTGACTTTC.

The chain is built from TRBV15 and TRBJ1-4; D may be TRBD1 (5 bases). The CDR3 contains 12 residues. Germline CDR1 LNHNV, CDR2 YYDKDF (reference sequence). V lost 1 base to trimming and J lost 8 bases, with 5 bases between them. CDR3 in amino acids: CATSRGGEKLFF. The CDR3 nucleotides are TGTGCCACCAGCAGAGGGGGCGAAAAACTGTTTTTT. The full variable domain, rest sourced from reference TRBV15 and TRBJ1-4, is DAMVIQNPRYQVTQFGKPVTLSCSQTLNHNVMYWYQQKSSQAPKLLFHYYDKDFNNEADTPDNFQSRRPNTSFCFLDIRSPGLGDTAMYLCATSRGGEKLFFGSGTQLSVL.

The V gene is TRBV6-5, the J gene TRBJ1-3; unclear D gene. V lost 1 base and J 7 bases, leaving 17 bases between the germline ends. Per germline, CDR1 MNHEY and CDR2 SVGAGI. The CDR3 consists of 16 residues. The CDR3 DNA sequence: TGTGCCAGCAGTTACTTGGGCAGCGGAGTCGTCAACACCATATATTTT. The encoded protein is CASSYLGSGVVNTIYF.

The chain uses TRBV6-6 and TRBJ1-1; no clear D. Trimming pared 8 bases from V and 3 bases from J, leaving 16 bases between. There are 14 residues in the CDR3. Germline V gene data show CDR1 as MNHNY and CDR2 as SVGAGI (reference sequence). The CDR3 sequence is CASGRNPGDTEAFF. In DNA form, the CDR3 reads TGTGCCAGCGGACGGAACCCTGGGGACACTGAAGCTTTCTTT.

V and J are TRBV29-1 and TRBJ1-1, with 9 nucleotides matching TRBD1. J was trimmed by 2 bases and V by 7 bases; bases with no gene match: 5. Germline CDR1 reads SQVTM; CDR2 reads ANQGSEA. The CDR3 has 13 residues. CDR3 DNA: TGCAGCGCTACGGGACAGGGAAACACTGAAGCTTTCTTT. Its translation is CSATGQGNTEAFF.

This clone has only one observation. The chain couples TRBV12-3 or TRBV12-4 to TRBJ1-2; D perhaps matches TRBD1 (6 bases). Trimming cost V 1 base and J 8 bases, with 11 bases left between them. This CDR3 region has 13 residues. CDR3 protein: CASSLGQASGYTF. In DNA form, the CDR3 reads TGTGCCAGCAGTTTAGGACAGGCCAGCGGCTACACCTTC.

Worth noting for this clone: Compared with germline, one end of the junction differs, possibly owing to a read error. The chain is built from TRBV14 and TRBJ1-1; weak D call: TRBD1 (5 bases). The CDR3 is made up of 13 amino acids. Germline CDR1 is SGHDN and CDR2 is FVKESK. The CDR3 bases are TGTGCCAGCAGTCAAGACAGAAACACTGAAGCTTTCTTT. Protein: CASSQDRNTEAFF.

The chain couples TRBV6-6 to TRBJ2-5; 13 bases line up with TRBD2. The V and J ends lost 4 bases and 2 bases, in that order; junction bases with no gene match: 4. The CDR3 has 16 amino acids. Germline V gene lookup returns CDR1 MNHNY and CDR2 SVGAGI (reference sequence). The CDR3 coding sequence is TGTGCCAGCAGTTCGAGACTAGCGGGGGGACAAGAGACCCAGTACTTC. Amino acid sequence: CASSSRLAGGQETQYF.

The chain combines TRBV5-1 with TRBJ2-1, with TRBD2 matching 16 bases. Germline V CDR1 and CDR2: SGHRS, YFSETQ. The CDR3 spans 15 residues. V trimming: 3 bases; J trimming: 15 bases; junction bases outside the gene matches: 9. CDR3 amino acids: CASSYGTSGGGARFF. Here the CDR3 DNA reads TGCGCCAGCAGCTACGGGACTAGCGGGGGGGGAGCGAGGTTCTTC.

This clone was observed a handful of times. The V and J genes are TRBV4-1 and TRBJ2-3; 8 bases are a match to TRBD1. CDR3 length equals 16 residues. Germline V gives CDR1 MGHRA, CDR2 YSYEKL. Losses at the gene ends were 0 bases for V and 6 bases for J; bases not matched to a gene: 8. DNA of the CDR3: TGCGCCAGCAGCCAAGATGGGCAGGGGGCTAGGGATACGCAGTATTTT. It translates to CASSQDGQGARDTQYF.

This clone was observed once. The rearrangement joins TRBV18 to TRBJ2-4, with D possibly being TRBD1 (6 bases). The CDR3 contains 15 residues. V gave up 2 bases and J gave up 4 bases, with 12 bases separating them. CDR1 is KGHSH, CDR2 LQKENI, per germline. The CDR3 is CASSPGPGVKNIQYF. The CDR3 DNA sequence: TGTGCCAGCTCACCAGGGCCAGGGGTTAAAAACATTCAGTACTTC.

The rearrangement joins TRBV5-1 to TRBJ2-2; TRBD2 agrees at 8 bases. The germline V gene has CDR1 SGHRS and CDR2 YFSETQ. The CDR3 runs 17 residues. Trimming at V came to 4 bases and at J to 4 bases, leaving 12 bases not matched to a gene. CDR3 DNA sequence: TGCGCCAGCAGCCCAAGTCAGGGCGGGGGGTTCACCGGGGAGCTGTTTTTT. This encodes CASSPSQGGGFTGELFF.